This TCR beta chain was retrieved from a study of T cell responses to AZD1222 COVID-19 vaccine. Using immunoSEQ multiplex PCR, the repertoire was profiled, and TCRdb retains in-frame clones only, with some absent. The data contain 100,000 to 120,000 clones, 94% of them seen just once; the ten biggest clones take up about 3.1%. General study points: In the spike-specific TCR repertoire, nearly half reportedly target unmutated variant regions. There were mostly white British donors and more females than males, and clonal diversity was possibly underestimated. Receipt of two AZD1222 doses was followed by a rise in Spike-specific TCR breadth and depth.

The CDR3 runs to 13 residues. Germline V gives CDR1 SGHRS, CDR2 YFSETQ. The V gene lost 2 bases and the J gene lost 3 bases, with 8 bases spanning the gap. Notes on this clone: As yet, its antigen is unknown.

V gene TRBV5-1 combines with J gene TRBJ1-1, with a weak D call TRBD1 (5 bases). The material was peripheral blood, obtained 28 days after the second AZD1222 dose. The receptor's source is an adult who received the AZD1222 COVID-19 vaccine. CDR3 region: CASSFLGDTEAFF. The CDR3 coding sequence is TGCGCCAGCAGCTTTCTGGGGGACACTGAAGCTTTCTTT.